This TCR beta chain derives from a study of T cells in Graves' hyperthyroidism and ophthalmopathy. Researchers took RNA transcripts and amplified the TCR beta CDR3 regions from them. Initially, a first-round RT-PCR of the TCR CDR3 employed the HTBI primer set. MiXCR, applied by TCRdb to the multiplex PCR reads, yields one record per CDR3 protein. The sample has roughly 800,000 distinct CDR3 sequences, 35% to 45% seen once. Deletions cut 1 base from V and 4 bases from J, with 10 bases between. The CDR3 runs 14 residues. The germline V gene encodes CDR1 SGHAT and CDR2 FQNNGV. There are a few counts of this clonotype.

The V call is TRBV11-2, the J call TRBJ1-2; TRBD1 might be the D (5 bases). Source material: blood. The sequence came from a man aged 18-30 years with Graves' hyperthyroidism. CDR3 bases: TGTGCCAGCAGCTTAGGCGGGAGGGGCTATGGCTACACCTTC. This translates into CASSLGGRGYGYTF.